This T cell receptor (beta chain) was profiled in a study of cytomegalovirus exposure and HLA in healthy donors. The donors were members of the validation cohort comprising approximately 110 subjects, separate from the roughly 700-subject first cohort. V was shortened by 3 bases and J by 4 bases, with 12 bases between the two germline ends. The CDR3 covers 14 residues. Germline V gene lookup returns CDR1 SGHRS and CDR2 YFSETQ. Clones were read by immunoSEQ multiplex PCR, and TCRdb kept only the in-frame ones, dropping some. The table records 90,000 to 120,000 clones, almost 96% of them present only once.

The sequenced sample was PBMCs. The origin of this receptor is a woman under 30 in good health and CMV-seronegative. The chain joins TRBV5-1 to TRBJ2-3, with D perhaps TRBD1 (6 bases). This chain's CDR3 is CASSYGGGPDTQYF. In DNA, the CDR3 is TGCGCCAGCAGCTATGGGGGCGGCCCAGATACGCAGTATTTT. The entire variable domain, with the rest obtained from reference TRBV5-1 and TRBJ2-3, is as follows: KAGVTQTPRYLIKTRGQQVTLSCSPISGHRSVSWYQQTPGQGLQFLFEYFSETQRNKGNFPGRFSGRQFSNSRSEMNVSTLELGDSALYLCASSYGGGPDTQYFGPGTRLTVL.